The next 17 T cell receptor beta chains were all read from a single sample in a study of T cell responses to AZD1222 COVID-19 vaccine. TCRdb keeps only in-frame clones here, not all; method: immunoSEQ multiplex PCR. Altogether 74,000 or so clones are present, 84% being singletons, with the ten largest covering 21%. The sample consisted of peripheral blood, taken on day 0 of AZD1222 vaccination. Receptor source: an adult in good health.

V is TRBV20-1 and J is TRBJ1-2; 8 bases line up with TRBD1. Germline loops: CDR1 DFQATT, CDR2 SNEGSKA (reference sequence). With V trimmed by 3 bases and J by 3 bases, 6 bases remained unmatched. The CDR3 extends over 14 amino acids. CDR3: CSASLQGAHYGYTF. The CDR3 DNA sequence: TGCAGTGCTAGTTTGCAGGGGGCCCACTATGGCTACACCTTC.

The chain combines TRBV19 with TRBJ1-5; 11 nucleotides line up with TRBD1. CDR3 length equals 13 residues. Germline CDR1 reads LNHDA; CDR2 reads SQIVND (reference sequence). The V gene end was trimmed by 6 bases and the J gene end by 6 bases; junction bases not matched to a gene: 1. This chain's CDR3 is CASRDRGLQPQHF. The CDR3 bases are TGTGCCAGTAGGGACAGGGGGCTTCAGCCCCAGCATTTT.

This clone was seen more than once but under ten times. This chain uses TRBV2 with TRBJ1-4, with D hard to call. Trimming removed 7 bases from V and 0 bases from J, with 3 bases in between. There are 12 residues in the CDR3. Germline CDR1 and CDR2: SNHLY and FYNNEI. CDR3 in DNA: TGTGCCAGCAAGGCAACTAATGAAAAACTGTTTTTT. Protein sequence: CASKATNEKLFF.

The V call is TRBV7-2, the J call TRBJ2-5, with 9 bases aligning to TRBD2. The V segment lost 6 bases and the J segment 5 bases; nucleotides outside the gene matches: 7. The CDR3 has 14 residues. Germline V CDR1 and CDR2: SGHTA, FQGNSA. Here the CDR3 reads CASRHRGLAETQYF. CDR3 coding DNA: TGTGCCAGCAGACATCGAGGACTAGCGGAGACCCAGTACTTC.

The chain is built from TRBV28 and TRBJ2-7; possibly TRBD1 for D (5 bases). Per the germline V gene, CDR1 is MDHEN and CDR2 is SYDVKM. This CDR3 comprises 14 residues. With 6 bases removed from V and 3 bases from J, the gap between germline ends came to 15 bases. DNA of the CDR3: TGTGCCAGCAGCCCGGAAAGGGGTGTCTACGAGCAGTACTTC. This encodes CASSPERGVYEQYF.

The rearrangement joins TRBV7-2 to TRBJ2-7; 11 nucleotides match TRBD2. Per the germline V gene, CDR1 is SGHTA and CDR2 is FQGNSA. The CDR3 has 15 amino acids. Trimming cost V 5 bases and J 5 bases; bases outside gene matches: 8. The CDR3 DNA sequence: TGTGCCAGCAGCCCTCGACTAGCGGGGAACCACGAGCAGTACTTC. It is translated as CASSPRLAGNHEQYF.

The count of this clone is one. The chain joins TRBV5-1 to TRBJ2-7; possibly TRBD1 for D (6 bases). V was pared by 2 bases and J by 3 bases, with 12 bases between. The CDR3 totals 14 residues. The germline gives CDR1 SGHRS, CDR2 YFSETQ. The CDR3 loop reads CASSFGTKNYEQYF. The DNA for the CDR3 is TGCGCCAGCAGCTTCGGGACAAAAAACTACGAGCAGTACTTC.

In DNA form, the CDR3 reads TGTGCCAGCAGCCCCAGGGAAGGCTACACCTTC. As protein: CASSPREGYTF. The V gene is TRBV5-8, the J gene TRBJ1-2; the D gene is possibly TRBD1 (5 bases). Trimming removed 4 bases from V and 8 bases from J, with 9 bases in between. Germline assignment: CDR1 SGHTS and CDR2 YDEGEE. The CDR3 extends over 11 amino acids. The variable domain in full, with the rest retrieved from reference TRBV5-8 and TRBJ1-2, is EAGVTQSPTHLIKTRGQQATLRCSPISGHTSVYWYQQALGLGLQFLLWYDEGEERNRGNFPPRFSGRQFPNYSSELNVNALELEDSALYLCASSPREGYTFGSGTRLTVV.

V gene TRBV5-1 combines with J gene TRBJ1-1, with TRBD1 as a possible D gene (6 bases). Germline assignment: CDR1 SGHRS and CDR2 YFSETQ. This CDR3 contains 16 residues. V lost 2 bases, J lost 1 base, and 15 bases lay in between. The DNA of the CDR3 is TGCGCCAGCAGCTTCGCGAAGGGGGGTAGGAACACTGAAGCTTTCTTT. Translation gives CASSFAKGGRNTEAFF.

The genes are TRBV7-8 and TRBJ1-3, with D possibly matching TRBD1 (6 bases). CDR3 length: 14 residues. Trimming stripped 1 base from V and 3 bases from J, with 7 bases between. The germline V gene has CDR1 SGHVS and CDR2 FQNEAQ. This CDR3 reads CASSLDRVGNTIYF. The CDR3 nucleotides read TGTGCCAGCAGCTTAGACAGGGTTGGAAACACCATATATTTT.

The rearrangement links TRBV10-3 to TRBJ2-7, with no clear D. This CDR3 spans 14 amino acids. The germline V gene encodes CDR1 ENHRY and CDR2 SYGVKD. Deletions cut 3 bases from V and 2 bases from J, with 11 bases between. CDR3 coding DNA: TGTGCCATCAGTGACTCCGGTAGGACCTACGAGCAGTACTTC. It is translated as CAISDSGRTYEQYF.

The rearrangement links TRBV2 to TRBJ1-5, with TRBD1 as a possible D gene (5 bases). Between the trimmed V and J ends, which lost 3 bases and 1 base, there was a span of 7 bases. The CDR3 has 14 residues. The V gene's germline CDR1 is SNHLY and CDR2 FYNNEI. DNA for the CDR3: TGTGCCAGCAGTGAGGGGCGGAGCAATCAGCCCCAGCATTTT. Protein product: CASSEGRSNQPQHF.

This clone has ten or more counts. One end of the junction does not line up with germline, which may come from a read error. Different DNA sequences within this sample yield the same CDR3. The rearrangement joins TRBV3-1 (or the pseudogene TRBV3-2) to TRBJ1-6; 9 positions agree with TRBD1. Germline CDR1 reads LGHDT; CDR2 reads YNNKEL (reference sequence). This CDR3 has 16 residues. CDR3 DNA: TGTGCCAGCAGCCAACCACAGGGGGCCTACAATTCACCCCTCCACTTT. Its translation: CASSQPQGAYNSPLHF.

This clone has more than one count but fewer than ten. The chain has TRBV7-9 and TRBJ2-5; tentatively, D is TRBD1 (5 bases). Trimming pared 7 bases from V and 4 bases from J, leaving 16 bases between. The germline CDR1 and CDR2 sequences are SEHNR and FQNEAQ (reference sequence). CDR3 length: 14 amino acids. CDR3 sequence (DNA): TGTGCCAGCACCCTGCTAGGGGCTGGAGAGACCCAGTACTTC. It translates to CASTLLGAGETQYF.

The J gene is TRBJ1-3, the V gene TRBV6-5; D is ambiguous. Germline CDR1 is MNHEY and CDR2 is SVGAGI. Trimming took off 7 bases at V and 3 bases at J, with 16 bases between the two ends. The CDR3 extends over 15 amino acids. The CDR3 DNA reads TGTGCCAGCACCCCTGACACGGCCATTGGAAACACCATATATTTT. This codes for CASTPDTAIGNTIYF.

The rearrangement joins TRBV7-9 to TRBJ1-6; tentatively, D is TRBD1 (5 bases). The CDR3 is made up of 16 amino acids. Trimming left V 6 bases short and J 10 bases short, with 22 bases between. Germline CDR1 SEHNR, CDR2 FQNEAQ (reference sequence). This chain's CDR3 is CASSPSGTPAVSPLHF. Written as DNA, the CDR3 is TGTGCCAGCAGTCCTTCCGGGACCCCCGCCGTGTCACCCCTCCACTTT.

The rearrangement joins TRBV5-4 to TRBJ2-7, with D perhaps TRBD2 (5 bases). Trimming removed 3 bases from V and 7 bases from J, with 20 bases in between. Germline V lookup: CDR1 SGHNT, CDR2 YYREEE (reference sequence). There are 15 residues in the CDR3. The CDR3 DNA sequence: TGTGCCAGCAGCTCGGACTTTATCCCCGGTGTGGAGCAGTACTTC. Encoded protein: CASSSDFIPGVEQYF.